The 19 T cell receptor beta chains given below trace back to one sample, sequenced in a study of response to subunit inactivated influenza vaccine. One entry per CDR3 protein results from TCRdb running MiXCR on the RT-PCR reads. The repertoire holds hundreds of thousands of distinct CDR3 sequences, with about 25% as singletons. The sample consisted of CD4+ T cells sorted from PBMCs, taken 5 to 6 days after vaccination. The receptors were sampled from a man aged 50 or older who received an inactivated influenza vaccine.

This clonotype was seen a handful of times. The chain combines TRBV2 with TRBJ2-7; no definite D call. Trimming pared 3 bases from V and 3 bases from J, leaving 12 bases between. This CDR3 is built from 14 residues. In germline, CDR1 is SNHLY, CDR2 FYNNEI. Here the CDR3 DNA reads TGTGCCAGCAGTGACCCGCCGATCAGCTACGAGCAGTACTTC. Translating it yields CASSDPPISYEQYF.

Remarks on this clonotype: Given a much more abundant clone one base away, this may be a read error. This chain joins TRBV2 and TRBJ2-7; tentatively, D is TRBD2 (5 bases). The CDR3 totals 14 residues. Trimming took off 5 bases at V and 8 bases at J, with 19 bases between the two ends. Germline V gene data show CDR1 as SNHLY and CDR2 as FYNNEI. The CDR3 loop is CASSTQSGAPQQYF. CDR3 DNA: TGTGCCAGCAGTACCCAGAGCGGCGCCCCCCAGCAGTACTTC.

This sequence joins TRBV20-1 and TRBJ2-7; 7 bases agree with TRBD2. The V and J ends lost 4 bases and 1 base, in that order; junction bases with no gene match: 7. This CDR3 comprises 14 residues. Germline V lookup: CDR1 DFQATT, CDR2 SNEGSKA (reference sequence). CDR3 protein: CSATTKRGSYEQYF. The CDR3 DNA reads as TGCAGTGCTACCACCAAGCGGGGATCCTACGAGCAGTACTTC.

The J gene is TRBJ2-3, the V gene TRBV7-2, with 9 nucleotides matching TRBD2. From germline, CDR1 is SGHTA and CDR2 FQGNSA. The junction had 8 bases not matched to a gene; V was cut back by 5 bases and J by 5 bases. The CDR3 totals 15 residues. The CDR3 DNA reads as TGTGCCAGCAGCCCCAGCGGGGGGAGACGAGATACGCAGTATTTT. It codes for CASSPSGGRRDTQYF.

The V and J genes are TRBV4-1 and TRBJ2-7, with D tentatively TRBD1 (5 bases). Germline lookup yields CDR1 MGHRA and CDR2 YSYEKL. This CDR3 contains 15 residues. The V and J ends lost 5 bases and 0 bases respectively, with 14 bases between them. The CDR3 region has the DNA TGCGCCAGCAGCTTCAGACAGACAAACTCCTACGAGCAGTACTTC. Translation: CASSFRQTNSYEQYF.

The CDR3 DNA is TGCGCCAGCAGCTTGGGTGGGTCAACTAATGAAAAACTGTTTTTT. It is translated as CASSLGGSTNEKLFF. The chain employs TRBV5-1 and TRBJ1-4; D not certain. V lost 0 bases and J lost 0, with 6 bases in between. In germline, CDR1 is SGHRS, CDR2 YFSETQ. The CDR3 runs to 15 residues. Drawing the rest from reference TRBV5-1 and TRBJ1-4, the complete variable domain is KAGVTQTPRYLIKTRGQQVTLSCSPISGHRSVSWYQQTPGQGLQFLFEYFSETQRNKGNFPGRFSGRQFSNSRSEMNVSTLELGDSALYLCASSLGGSTNEKLFFGSGTQLSVL.

The chain carries TRBV12-3 or TRBV12-4 and TRBJ2-7; tentatively, D is TRBD1 (5 bases). There are 16 residues in the CDR3. V was pared by 5 bases and J by 5 bases, with 22 bases between. The CDR3 here is CASSNLRGAGYHEQYF. CDR3 in DNA: TGTGCCAGCAGTAATCTACGCGGAGCAGGGTACCACGAGCAGTACTTC.

Only a few counts were recorded for this clonotype. This rearrangement joins TRBV3-1 to TRBJ1-2; TRBD1 agrees at 7 bases. The CDR3 is 15 amino acids. From germline, CDR1 is LGHDT and CDR2 YNNKEL (reference sequence). Germline trimming cut 6 bases from V and 4 bases from J; bases unmatched to any gene: 11. CDR3 nucleotides: TGTGCCAGCAGACATGGACAGGCCGGGGTCTATGGCTACACCTTC. Encoded protein: CASRHGQAGVYGYTF.

This clonotype was detected only a few times. This chain joins TRBV20-1 and TRBJ2-5; D unresolved. Trimming shortened V by 5 bases and J by 4 bases, and 17 bases separated the two germline ends. Per the germline V gene, CDR1 is DFQATT and CDR2 is SNEGSKA (reference sequence). This CDR3 is built from 14 residues. CDR3 sequence reads: CSAGYRPGGETQYF. The CDR3 DNA is TGCAGTGCTGGATACCGGCCGGGTGGAGAGACCCAGTACTTC.

This clonotype has only a few counts. This chain uses TRBV24-1 with TRBJ1-1, with D tentatively TRBD1 (5 bases). Germline V gene lookup returns CDR1 KGHDR and CDR2 SFDVKD. This CDR3 region has 13 residues. With 4 bases removed from V and 6 bases from J, the gap between germline ends came to 11 bases. CDR3 protein: CATSENTGAEAFF. CDR3 nucleotides: TGTGCCACCAGTGAAAACACAGGCGCTGAAGCTTTCTTT.

This clonotype was seen at least ten times. This chain connects TRBV10-2 to TRBJ2-3; D unclear. The CDR3 totals 13 residues. From germline, CDR1 is WSHSY and CDR2 SAAADI. V was clipped by 7 bases and J by 4 bases, with 12 bases between them. The CDR3 sequence: CASTPPWSDTQYF. The CDR3 nucleotides are TGCGCCAGCACCCCGCCATGGTCAGATACGCAGTATTTT.

In its sample, this clonotype was seen a few times. The chain has TRBV5-1 and TRBJ1-1, with D tentatively TRBD1 (5 bases). Germline V gene lookup returns CDR1 SGHRS and CDR2 YFSETQ. The ends were cut back, 0 bases at V and 1 base at J, with 16 bases in the middle. The CDR3 has 17 residues. CDR3 loop: CASSLVQGVAGNTEAFF. CDR3 bases: TGCGCCAGCAGCTTGGTTCAGGGAGTGGCTGGGAACACTGAAGCTTTCTTT.

The V gene is TRBV3-1, the J gene TRBJ2-1; D gene uncertain. The CDR3 loop spans 12 amino acids. V was pared by 1 base and J by 9 bases, with 7 bases between. Looked up from germline, CDR1 is LGHDT and CDR2 is YNNKEL (reference sequence). The DNA of the CDR3 is TGTGCCAGCAGCCAAGTTCCGGCTGAGCAGTTCTTC. As protein: CASSQVPAEQFF.

The DNA for the CDR3 is TGTGCCAGCAGTTTAGTTAACACTGAAGCTTTCTTT. Its translation: CASSLVNTEAFF. This chain connects TRBV12-3 or TRBV12-4 to TRBJ1-1; no firm D call. Between the trimmed V and J ends, which lost 1 base and 2 bases, there was a span of 2 bases. The CDR3 length is 12 residues.

The CDR3 here is CASSFPQGFYEQYF. The CDR3 DNA follows: TGTGCCAGCAGTTTCCCCCAGGGATTCTACGAGCAGTACTTC. V gene TRBV28 combines with J gene TRBJ2-7; a weak D match, TRBD1 (5 bases). V dropped 3 bases and J dropped 3 bases, with 12 bases sitting between them. CDR1 is MDHEN and CDR2 is SYDVKM in the germline V gene. The CDR3 extends over 14 amino acids.

CDR3 amino acids: CASSMDRAGDTQYF. CDR3 sequence (DNA): TGTGCCAGCAGTATGGACAGGGCTGGAGATACGCAGTATTTT. The chain links TRBV6-2 or TRBV6-3 to TRBJ2-3; 8 bases align to TRBD1. Germline CDR1 MNHEY, CDR2 SVGEGT. CDR3 length: 14 amino acids. V lost 5 bases, J lost 5 bases, and 6 bases stayed unmatched.

This clonotype was observed a handful of times. This chain connects TRBV12-3 or TRBV12-4 to TRBJ2-5; no clear D. Trimming pared 7 bases from V and 5 bases from J, leaving 17 bases between. The CDR3 loop spans 14 amino acids. This CDR3 is CASTTPLGRETQYF. CDR3 DNA sequence: TGTGCCAGCACTACCCCTTTGGGCAGGGAGACCCAGTACTTC.

The CDR3 here is CSVAFRGWKGDEQYF. For the CDR3, the DNA is TGCAGCGTTGCCTTCAGGGGATGGAAAGGGGACGAGCAGTACTTC. J is TRBJ2-7 and V is TRBV29-1; perhaps TRBD1 as D (6 bases). Trimming pared 4 bases from V and 5 bases from J, leaving 21 bases between. This CDR3 is built from 15 residues. In germline, CDR1 is SQVTM, CDR2 ANQGSEA.

V usage is TRBV30 and J usage is TRBJ2-2; 9 nucleotides agree with TRBD1. V trimming: 1 base; J trimming: 8 bases; junction bases outside the gene matches: 5. The CDR3 loop spans 14 amino acids. The V gene's germline CDR1 is GTSNPN and CDR2 SVGIG (reference sequence). CDR3 DNA sequence: TGTGCCTGGAGTGGAGGGACAGGGTCTGGGGAGCTGTTTTTT. Its protein is CAWSGGTGSGELFF.